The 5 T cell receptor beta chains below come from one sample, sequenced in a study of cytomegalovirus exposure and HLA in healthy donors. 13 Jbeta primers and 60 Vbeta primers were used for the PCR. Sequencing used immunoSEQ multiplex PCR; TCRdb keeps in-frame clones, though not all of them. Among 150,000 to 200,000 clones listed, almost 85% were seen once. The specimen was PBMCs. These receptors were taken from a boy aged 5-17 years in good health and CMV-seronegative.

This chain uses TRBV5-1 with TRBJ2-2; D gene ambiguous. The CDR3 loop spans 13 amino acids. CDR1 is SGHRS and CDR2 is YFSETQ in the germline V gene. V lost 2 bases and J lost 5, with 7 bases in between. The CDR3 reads CASSLTETGELFF. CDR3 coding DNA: TGCGCCAGCAGCTTAACAGAAACCGGGGAGCTGTTTTTT.

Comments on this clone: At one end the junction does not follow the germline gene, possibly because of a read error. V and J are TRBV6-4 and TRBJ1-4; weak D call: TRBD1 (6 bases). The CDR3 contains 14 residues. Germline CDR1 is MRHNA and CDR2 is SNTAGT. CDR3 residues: CASSAGGANETLFF. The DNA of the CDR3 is TGTGCCAGCAGTGCTGGGGGGGCTAATGAAACACTGTTTTTT.

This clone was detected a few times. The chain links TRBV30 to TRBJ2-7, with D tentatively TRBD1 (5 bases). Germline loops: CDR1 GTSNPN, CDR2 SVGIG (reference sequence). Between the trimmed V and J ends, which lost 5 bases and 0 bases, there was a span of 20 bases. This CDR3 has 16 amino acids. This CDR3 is CAWAQPQGTSSYEQYF. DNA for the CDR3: TGTGCCTGGGCTCAACCCCAGGGCACATCCTCCTACGAGCAGTACTTC.

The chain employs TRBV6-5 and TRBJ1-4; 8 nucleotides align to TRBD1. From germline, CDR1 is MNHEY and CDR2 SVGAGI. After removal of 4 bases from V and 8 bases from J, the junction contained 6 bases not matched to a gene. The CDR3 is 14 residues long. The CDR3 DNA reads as TGTGCCAGCAGTTCCAGGACAGGGAGGGAAAAACTGTTTTTT. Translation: CASSSRTGREKLFF.

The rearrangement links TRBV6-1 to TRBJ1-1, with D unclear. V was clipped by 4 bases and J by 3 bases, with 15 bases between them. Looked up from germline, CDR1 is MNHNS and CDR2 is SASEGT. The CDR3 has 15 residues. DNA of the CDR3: TGTGCCAGCAGTGGAACTCTCCCCCCGGACACTGAAGCTTTCTTT. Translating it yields CASSGTLPPDTEAFF.